This paragraph reports one T cell receptor (beta chain). V shed 2 bases and J shed 7 bases, with 14 bases lying between them. Germline loops: CDR1 MNHNS, CDR2 SASEGT. CDR3 length: 15 residues. Assay: immunoSEQ multiplex PCR; the TCRdb copy retains only in-frame clones and omits some. The profile covers fewer than 40,000 clones, with about 82% appearing a single time and 13% to 15% taken by the ten largest. These data are taken from a study of blood T cell repertoires in COVID-19. The chain couples TRBV6-1 to TRBJ1-4; D may be TRBD1 (6 bases). The sequenced sample was peripheral blood. The source is a human donor in a cohort sampled during active COVID-19. The CDR3: CASSESRGGFEKLFF. In DNA form, the CDR3 reads TGTGCCAGCAGTGAATCAAGGGGGGGATTTGAAAAACTGTTTTTT.